Below, 28 T cell receptor beta chains from the same sample are listed, as sequenced in a study of shared clonotypes between healthy human individuals. Measured with immunoSEQ multiplex PCR; TCRdb has only the in-frame clones, and not every one. The data contain roughly 2,000,000 clones, about 94% of them singletons. CD45RO negativity and positive selection for CCR7 defined naive CD8 cells, a population that excluded terminally differentiated effector memory CD45RA+ cells. Sequencing was carried out using naive CD8+ T cells from PBMCs. These receptors were obtained from a young man in good health. Some clones in this sample may be carry-over from other donors' samples.

The chain recombines TRBV7-8 with TRBJ2-7; D gene uncertain. CDR1 and CDR2 (germline): SGHVS, FQNEAQ. V gave up 3 bases and J gave up 5 bases, with 11 bases separating them. The CDR3 spans 13 residues. CDR3 nucleotide sequence: TGTGCCAGCAGCTTCTTGATGACGGACGAGCAGTACTTC. Its protein product is CASSFLMTDEQYF.

This clone has just one count. The rearrangement links TRBV7-9 to TRBJ2-1; weak D call: TRBD1 (6 bases). With 5 bases removed from V and 8 bases from J, the gap between germline ends came to 19 bases. The CDR3 has 15 amino acids. CDR1 and CDR2 (germline): SEHNR, FQNEAQ (reference sequence). CDR3 sequence: CASSIRDNGRDEQFF. The CDR3 DNA reads as TGTGCCAGCAGCATACGGGACAACGGGCGGGATGAGCAGTTCTTC. Full variable domain (rest looked up from reference TRBV7-9 and TRBJ2-1): DTGVSQNPRHKITKRGQNVTFRCDPISEHNRLYWYRQTLGQGPEFLTYFQNEAQLEKSRLLSDRFSAERPKGSFSTLEIQRTEQGDSAMYLCASSIRDNGRDEQFFGPGTRLTVL.

The chain employs TRBV10-1 and TRBJ2-7; 11 nucleotides agree with TRBD2. Losses at the gene ends were 0 bases for V and 2 bases for J; bases not matched to a gene: 3. Germline CDR1 WNHNN, CDR2 SYGVQD (reference sequence). The CDR3 consists of 16 residues. This CDR3 reads CASSESSTSGTYEQYF. As DNA, the CDR3 is TGCGCCAGCAGTGAGTCGTCGACTAGCGGGACCTACGAGCAGTACTTC.

The J gene is TRBJ2-7, the V gene TRBV19; 7 positions match TRBD2. Germline V gene data show CDR1 as LNHDA and CDR2 as SQIVND (reference sequence). The CDR3 runs to 13 residues. V trimming: 8 bases; J trimming: 2 bases; junction bases outside the gene matches: 6. CDR3 DNA: TGTGCCAGTCGGCCTAGCGGACCCTACGAGCAGTACTTC. It codes for CASRPSGPYEQYF.

The chain carries TRBV2 and TRBJ2-7, with TRBD1 matching 7 bases. Germline V CDR1 and CDR2: SNHLY, FYNNEI. The CDR3 is 14 amino acids. Losses at the gene ends were 3 bases for V and 4 bases for J; bases not matched to a gene: 6. Here the CDR3 reads CASSDRTGRYEQYF. The DNA for the CDR3 is TGTGCCAGCAGTGACCGGACAGGTCGTTACGAGCAGTACTTC.

The chain has TRBV11-2 and TRBJ2-3, with TRBD2 matching 10 bases. The CDR3 is 17 amino acids. From germline, CDR1 is SGHAT and CDR2 FQNNGV. V dropped 1 base and J dropped 3; count of bases not matched to a gene: 7. The CDR3 loop is CASSLAAAGGPTDTQYF. CDR3 sequence (DNA): TGTGCCAGCAGCTTAGCGGCAGCGGGAGGGCCGACAGATACGCAGTATTTT.

Regarding this clone: This CDR3 is also generated by other DNA sequences in the sample. The chain couples TRBV28 to TRBJ2-7; possible D gene TRBD1, 6 bases. Per the germline V gene, CDR1 is MDHEN and CDR2 is SYDVKM. Trimming pared 3 bases from V and 4 bases from J, leaving 13 bases between. This CDR3 has 14 amino acids. CDR3 sequence (DNA): TGTGCCAGCAGTTTGTCAGGGGCGGGTTACGAGCAGTACTTC. Translating gives CASSLSGAGYEQYF. Together with reference TRBV28 and TRBJ2-7, the CDR3 gives the full variable domain: DVKVTQSSRYLVKRTGEKVFLECVQDMDHENMFWYRQDPGLGLRLIYFSYDVKMKEKGDIPEGYSVSREKKERFSLILESASTNQTSMYLCASSLSGAGYEQYFGPGTRLTVT.

The chain has TRBV10-3 and TRBJ2-7; D may be TRBD1 (5 bases). The CDR3 is 12 amino acids. The germline V gene has CDR1 ENHRY and CDR2 SYGVKD. The V end was cut by 0 bases, the J end by 5 bases, with 5 bases between. The CDR3 nucleotides read TGTGCCATCAGTGAGTCCAGGGACGAGCAGTACTTC. This translates into CAISESRDEQYF.

The chain joins TRBV6-1 to TRBJ2-1; 8 nucleotides match TRBD2. Germline V gene sequence: CDR1 MNHNS, CDR2 SASEGT. The CDR3 covers 15 residues. With 6 bases clipped from V and 4 bases from J, the junction kept 8 bases outside the gene matches. The CDR3 DNA reads TGTGCCAGCAGCGAACTAGCGGCCTTATACAATGAGCAGTTCTTC. This sequence encodes CASSELAALYNEQFF.

The gene calls are TRBV14 and TRBJ2-3, with D perhaps matching TRBD2 (5 bases). The germline gives CDR1 SGHDN, CDR2 FVKESK. The CDR3 totals 19 residues. V lost 3 bases and J 3 bases, leaving 25 bases between the germline ends. This CDR3 reads CASSQKKTWGEKMTDTQYF. The CDR3 coding sequence is TGTGCCAGCAGCCAGAAGAAAACATGGGGAGAGAAGATGACAGATACGCAGTATTTT.

The gene calls are TRBV29-1 and TRBJ2-5; 12 positions agree with TRBD2. The CDR3 totals 15 residues. The germline V gene encodes CDR1 SQVTM and CDR2 ANQGSEA. Trimming cost V 5 bases and J 2 bases; bases outside gene matches: 6. In DNA form, the CDR3 reads TGCAGCGTTTCGCGGACTAGCGGGGTACAAGAGACCCAGTACTTC. Its translation is CSVSRTSGVQETQYF.

This chain's CDR3 is CASSPHASTYEQYF. CDR3 nucleotides: TGTGCCAGCAGCCCACATGCTAGCACCTACGAGCAGTACTTC. V is TRBV7-9 and J is TRBJ2-7; maybe TRBD2 (5 bases). The V gene's germline CDR1 is SEHNR and CDR2 FQNEAQ (reference sequence). CDR3 size: 14 residues. The V end lost 5 bases, the J end lost 2 bases, and 13 bases lay between the germline ends.

The rearrangement joins TRBV5-5 to TRBJ2-7; 9 bases map to TRBD1. J was trimmed by 2 bases and V by 4 bases; bases with no gene match: 7. The CDR3 totals 15 residues. The germline CDR1 and CDR2 sequences are SGHKS and YYEKEE (reference sequence). CDR3 nucleotides: TGTGCCAGCAGCGGAGGGACAGGGATCGCCTACGAGCAGTACTTC. This sequence encodes CASSGGTGIAYEQYF.

The CDR3 DNA reads TGTGCCAGCAGCCCCCCTGCGGGAGAGGGCACAGATACGCAGTATTTT. Protein sequence: CASSPPAGEGTDTQYF. V gene TRBV5-4 combines with J gene TRBJ2-3; 7 positions agree with TRBD2. Germline V gives CDR1 SGHNT, CDR2 YYREEE (reference sequence). The CDR3 is made up of 16 amino acids. V lost 4 bases, J lost 1 base, and 9 bases stayed unmatched.

J is TRBJ1-5 and V is TRBV6-1; tentatively, D is TRBD1 (5 bases). Germline CDR1 reads MNHNS; CDR2 reads SASEGT. Trimming stripped 0 bases from V and 2 bases from J, with 8 bases between. This CDR3 contains 15 residues. Here the CDR3 reads CASSEAFRGNQPQHF. CDR3 in DNA: TGTGCCAGCAGTGAAGCTTTCAGGGGCAATCAGCCCCAGCATTTT.

The rearrangement links TRBV18 to TRBJ2-1; 11 bases line up with TRBD2. The CDR3 is 19 amino acids. V lost 1 base, J lost 7 bases, and 15 bases stayed unmatched. Germline CDR1 reads KGHSH; CDR2 reads LQKENI. The CDR3 protein is CASSPRGTSGPILGNEQFF. CDR3 bases: TGTGCCAGCTCACCACGGGGGACTAGCGGTCCCATCCTGGGAAATGAGCAGTTCTTC.

V usage is TRBV9 and J usage is TRBJ2-3; 8 bases align to TRBD2. Trimming cost V 3 bases and J 5 bases; bases outside gene matches: 11. The CDR3 length is 16 residues. CDR1 and CDR2 from the germline V gene are SGDLS and YYNGEE. CDR3 DNA sequence: TGTGCCAGCAGCGAAGATCCGGGACTAGTTATAGATACGCAGTATTTT. It yields the protein CASSEDPGLVIDTQYF.

This chain uses TRBV28 with TRBJ1-5; weak D call: TRBD1 (5 bases). Germline loops: CDR1 MDHEN, CDR2 SYDVKM. The germline V and J ends were trimmed by 0 bases and 6 bases, with 12 bases remaining between them. CDR3 length: 15 residues. CDR3 sequence (DNA): TGTGCCAGCAGTTTATGGGCAGGGAGGATTCAGCCCCAGCATTTT. Amino acid sequence: CASSLWAGRIQPQHF.

The chain links TRBV27 to TRBJ2-3; D call uncertain. Trimming pared 7 bases from V and 4 bases from J, leaving 12 bases between. This CDR3 has 13 amino acids. Germline CDR1 and CDR2: MNHEY and SMNVEV (reference sequence). The CDR3 is CASNGRSPDTQYF. CDR3 nucleotide sequence: TGTGCCAGCAACGGACGAAGCCCAGATACGCAGTATTTT.

The chain recombines TRBV5-6 with TRBJ2-7, with unresolved D. The CDR3 has 15 amino acids. Trimming removed 0 bases at V and 2 bases at J, with 12 bases between. Germline lookup yields CDR1 SGHDT and CDR2 YYEEEE. CDR3 sequence reads: CASSLGAYMTYEQYF. Here the CDR3 DNA reads TGTGCCAGCAGCTTGGGAGCCTACATGACCTACGAGCAGTACTTC.

This chain links TRBV5-1 with TRBJ1-3; D is uncertain. There are 15 residues in the CDR3. The V gene lost 4 bases and the J gene lost 0 bases, with 11 bases spanning the gap. Germline V lookup: CDR1 SGHRS, CDR2 YFSETQ. Here the CDR3 DNA reads TGCGCCAGCAGCCCTCCGGGGAACTCTGGAAACACCATATATTTT. Protein sequence: CASSPPGNSGNTIYF.

This chain uses TRBV28 with TRBJ1-3, with D perhaps matching TRBD1 (5 bases). This CDR3 spans 13 amino acids. The V and J ends lost 10 bases and 5 bases respectively, with 15 bases between them. From germline, CDR1 is MDHEN and CDR2 SYDVKM. The CDR3 here is CATSGPGRNTIYF. In DNA, the CDR3 is TGTGCCACATCAGGGCCGGGAAGAAACACCATATATTTT.

This clone was found once. The chain employs TRBV7-9 and TRBJ2-7; 7 bases map to TRBD2. With 5 bases clipped from V and 2 bases from J, the junction kept 9 bases outside the gene matches. The CDR3 is made up of 15 amino acids. Germline CDR1 is SEHNR and CDR2 is FQNEAQ (reference sequence). The CDR3 region is CASSHTLAPTYEQYF. The DNA of the CDR3 is TGTGCCAGCAGCCATACACTAGCGCCCACCTACGAGCAGTACTTC. Together with reference TRBV7-9 and TRBJ2-7, the CDR3 gives the full variable domain: DTGVSQNPRHKITKRGQNVTFRCDPISEHNRLYWYRQTLGQGPEFLTYFQNEAQLEKSRLLSDRFSAERPKGSFSTLEIQRTEQGDSAMYLCASSHTLAPTYEQYFGPGTRLTVT.

V usage is TRBV9 and J usage is TRBJ2-7; TRBD1 matches at 9 bases. Trimming at V came to 4 bases and at J to 6 bases, leaving 5 bases not matched to a gene. Germline lookup yields CDR1 SGDLS and CDR2 YYNGEE. The CDR3 is made up of 13 amino acids. CDR3 DNA: TGTGCCAGCAGCACCGGGACAGGGATCGAGCAGTACTTC. Protein sequence: CASSTGTGIEQYF.

The rearrangement uses TRBV5-1 and TRBJ1-2; D is ambiguous. With 4 bases removed from V and 6 bases from J, the gap between germline ends came to 22 bases. This CDR3 has 16 residues. CDR1 is SGHRS, CDR2 YFSETQ, per germline. CDR3 loop: CASSPGPAGPFHGYTF. The CDR3 nucleotides read TGCGCCAGCAGCCCAGGTCCGGCAGGACCATTTCATGGCTACACCTTC.

The V gene is TRBV7-9, the J gene TRBJ2-1; D gene uncertain. The CDR3 spans 14 residues. In germline, CDR1 is SEHNR, CDR2 FQNEAQ (reference sequence). Trimming stripped 3 bases from V and 9 bases from J, with 15 bases between. The CDR3 bases are TGTGCCAGCAGCTTGGAGACTGCGGTTGCTGAGCAGTTCTTC. Protein sequence: CASSLETAVAEQFF.

V and J are TRBV29-1 and TRBJ2-1; D is uncertain. Trimming shortened V by 5 bases and J by 10 bases, and 9 bases separated the two germline ends. The CDR3 is 10 residues long. From germline, CDR1 is SQVTM and CDR2 ANQGSEA. The chain's CDR3 is CSVSLEEQFF. In DNA, the CDR3 is TGCAGCGTTAGCTTGGAGGAGCAGTTCTTC.

Of note for this clone: A read error may produce the germline difference seen at one junction end. The chain employs TRBV2 and TRBJ2-7, with D perhaps TRBD1 (5 bases). This CDR3 region has 15 residues. Germline V CDR1 and CDR2: SNHLY, FYNNEI. The CDR3 nucleotides read TGTGCCAGCAGGGAAAGGACACCCGTTTCCTGCGAGCAGTACTTC. Translated, it gives CASRERTPVSCEQYF.